This T cell receptor (beta chain) came from a study of cytomegalovirus exposure and HLA in healthy donors. The V and J ends lost 0 bases and 1 base respectively, with 21 bases between them. The CDR3 is 19 residues long. Looked up from germline, CDR1 is LNHNV and CDR2 is YYDKDF (reference sequence). With 60 Vbeta and 13 Jbeta primers, the PCR was carried out. Data came from immunoSEQ multiplex PCR; TCRdb stores just in-frame clones and leaves some out. The data show tens of thousands of clones, about 73% seen once. This TCR came from a man aged 40-49 years in good health and CMV-seronegative. Material: PBMCs. The J gene is TRBJ1-2, the V gene TRBV15; D might be TRBD1 (5 bases). CDR3 sequence (DNA): TGTGCCACCAGCAGAGATTGGTGGGAAAAGACAGAGGATAACTATGGCTACACCTTC. Translation: CATSRDWWEKTEDNYGYTF.